This entry features one T cell receptor (beta chain) sequence. Its antigen remains unidentified. The data were obtained in a study of CD8 T cells in ankylosing spondylitis. Trimming pared 1 base from V and 5 bases from J, leaving 8 bases between. The CDR3 length is 14 residues. Per the germline V gene, CDR1 is MGHRA and CDR2 is YSYEKL. Making use of molecular barcodes, quantitative 5'-RACE generated TCR beta libraries. One entry per CDR3 protein results from TCRdb running MiXCR on the 5' RACE reads. Of 90,000 to 120,000 distinct CDR3 sequences listed, around 24% were seen once; the top ten hold roughly 12%. Study-level points and caveats: Characteristic, it appeared, of ankylosing spondylitis blood was a TCR beta motif of eight or nine highly homologous variants. Matched ankylosing spondylitis synovial fluid reportedly contained a significantly enriched population of disease-linked clones.

This sequence joins TRBV4-1 and TRBJ2-2; D ambiguous. The TCR originated in a male donor with ankylosing spondylitis. The specimen was synovial fluid, either unsorted or a sorted T cell fraction (not recorded which). The CDR3 here is CASSQGKQTGELFF. CDR3 nucleotide sequence: TGCGCCAGCAGCCAAGGGAAACAGACCGGGGAGCTGTTTTTT.